This entry lists 21 T cell receptor beta chains sequenced from one sample in a study of T cell responses to AZD1222 COVID-19 vaccine. The data were produced by immunoSEQ multiplex PCR, yet TCRdb's version contains in-frame clones alone and is incomplete. This sample has over 100,000 clones, with approximately 90% found just once. The sequenced sample was peripheral blood, obtained on day 0 of AZD1222 vaccination. Receptors originate from an adult in good health.

The CDR3, as DNA: TGTGCCAGCAGCGAAGGTTCGGGGGTGGGGCAGGAGACCCAGTACTTC. Its translation: CASSEGSGVGQETQYF. The chain couples TRBV9 to TRBJ2-5, with D possibly TRBD2 on 6 matching bases. V shed 3 bases and J shed 5 bases, with 20 bases lying between them. Germline V lookup: CDR1 SGDLS, CDR2 YYNGEE. This CDR3 contains 16 residues.

This sequence joins TRBV28 and TRBJ2-7; D call uncertain. Trimming shortened V by 3 bases and J by 5 bases, and 11 bases separated the two germline ends. This CDR3 has 13 residues. Germline loops: CDR1 MDHEN, CDR2 SYDVKM. CDR3 DNA: TGTGCCAGCAGTTTCGTAGGGATCGACGAGCAGTACTTC. Translation: CASSFVGIDEQYF.

A single count supports this clone. One end of the junction does not line up with germline, which may come from a read error. The CDR3 loop is CASRPRDSALF. CDR3 sequence (DNA): TGTGCCAGCAGACCGAGGGACAGCGCGCTCTTT. The rearrangement joins TRBV7-2 to TRBJ1-1; 7 bases agree with TRBD1. CDR1 is SGHTA and CDR2 is FQGNSA in the germline V gene. The CDR3 contains 11 residues.

The chain carries TRBV7-9 and TRBJ1-5, with 10 bases lining up with TRBD1. From germline, CDR1 is SEHNR and CDR2 FQNEAQ (reference sequence). Germline trimming cut 3 bases from V and 7 bases from J; bases unmatched to any gene: 3. This CDR3 contains 14 residues. The CDR3 nucleotides are TGTGCCAGCAGCTTGACAGGGGGCGGGCAGCCCCAGCATTTT. It is translated as CASSLTGGGQPQHF.

This clone came up once. The chain joins TRBV10-3 to TRBJ2-3; 8 bases match TRBD2. This CDR3 comprises 16 residues. Germline V lookup: CDR1 ENHRY, CDR2 SYGVKD. V was clipped by 4 bases and J by 4 bases; unmatched bases: 10. The CDR3: CAISAGSGGRSDTQYF. CDR3 in DNA: TGTGCCATCAGTGCGGGGAGCGGGGGTCGTTCAGATACGCAGTATTTT.

V gene TRBV6-5 combines with J gene TRBJ1-4; D gene uncertain. In germline, CDR1 is MNHEY, CDR2 SVGAGI. This CDR3 has 14 residues. V lost 7 bases and J 3 bases, leaving 12 bases between the germline ends. CDR3 residues: CASTPRRANEKLFF. DNA of the CDR3: TGTGCCAGCACCCCGAGGAGAGCTAATGAAAAACTGTTTTTT.

This clone was counted between two and nine times. This chain connects TRBV5-4 to TRBJ2-3; D may correspond to TRBD1 or TRBD2 (5 bases each). The germline CDR1 and CDR2 sequences are SGHNT and YYREEE (reference sequence). CDR3 length: 14 residues. Trimming pared 4 bases from V and 8 bases from J, leaving 17 bases between. The CDR3 DNA is TGTGCCAGCAGCCGCCCCGGGACCCCGGCTACGCAGTATTTT. Amino acid sequence: CASSRPGTPATQYF.

The table lists this clone with a few counts. The chain is built from TRBV12-3 or TRBV12-4 and TRBJ1-1; TRBD1 is a possible D gene (5 bases). Trimming removed 3 bases from V and 4 bases from J, with 9 bases in between. The CDR3 loop spans 13 amino acids. The DNA for the CDR3 is TGTGCCAGCAGTTTGACAGCGGGCACTGAAGCTTTCTTT. Protein: CASSLTAGTEAFF.

The V gene is TRBV13, the J gene TRBJ2-5, with a weak D call TRBD2 (5 bases). The CDR3 loop spans 15 amino acids. Trimming removed 2 bases from V and 4 bases from J, with 14 bases in between. Germline CDR1 and CDR2: PRHDT and FYEKMQ (reference sequence). The CDR3 coding sequence is TGTGCCAGCAGCTTAATCGGCTCAAGCGGAGAGACCCAGTACTTC. Residues: CASSLIGSSGETQYF.

This chain connects TRBV6-2 or TRBV6-3 to TRBJ1-5; 7 bases are shared with TRBD1. V lost 5 bases and J lost 4; bases outside the gene matches: 5. The CDR3 extends over 14 amino acids. In germline, CDR1 is MNHEY, CDR2 SVGEGT. CDR3 loop: CASSRQGGNQPQHF. Here the CDR3 DNA reads TGTGCCAGCAGTCGACAGGGTGGTAATCAGCCCCAGCATTTT.

The rearrangement links TRBV5-6 to TRBJ2-7; weak D call: TRBD1 (5 bases). Trimming took 6 bases from V and 1 from J, leaving 14 bases between them. Germline V gives CDR1 SGHDT, CDR2 YYEEEE. The CDR3 is 14 residues long. As DNA, the CDR3 is TGTGCCAGCATGGTGTTCAGGGAATCCTACGAGCAGTACTTC. Its translation: CASMVFRESYEQYF.

The J gene is TRBJ2-3, the V gene TRBV12-3 or TRBV12-4; possible D gene TRBD1, 6 bases. V lost 5 bases and J 3 bases, leaving 9 bases between the germline ends. The CDR3 spans 13 residues. CDR3 coding DNA: TGTGCCAGCAGTGGGACACCAACAGATACGCAGTATTTT. Its protein is CASSGTPTDTQYF.

This clone was seen a single time. The chain links TRBV5-4 to TRBJ1-1, with no clear D. V dropped 1 base and J dropped 1 base, with 8 bases sitting between them. CDR1 and CDR2 (germline): SGHNT, YYREEE (reference sequence). This CDR3 has 14 amino acids. CDR3 residues: CASSLLSSNTEAFF. The CDR3, as DNA: TGTGCCAGCAGCTTGCTCAGCTCGAACACTGAAGCTTTCTTT.

The rearrangement links TRBV5-1 to TRBJ2-3, with D possibly matching TRBD2 (7 bases). This CDR3 spans 16 amino acids. Trimming took off 3 bases at V and 0 bases at J, with 14 bases between the two ends. Germline-derived CDR1 and CDR2 are SGHRS and YFSETQ. CDR3 loop: CASSYGGQTSTDTQYF. CDR3 nucleotides: TGCGCCAGCAGCTACGGGGGGCAGACTAGCACAGATACGCAGTATTTT. Looking up the rest from reference TRBV5-1 and TRBJ2-3 gives the full variable domain: KAGVTQTPRYLIKTRGQQVTLSCSPISGHRSVSWYQQTPGQGLQFLFEYFSETQRNKGNFPGRFSGRQFSNSRSEMNVSTLELGDSALYLCASSYGGQTSTDTQYFGPGTRLTVL.

Here the CDR3 DNA reads TGCGCCAGCAGGATGGGGACAGGATCATCCGACACTGAAGCTTTCTTT. It translates to CASRMGTGSSDTEAFF. This chain joins TRBV5-1 and TRBJ1-1; 8 nucleotides match TRBD1. Germline-derived CDR1 and CDR2 are SGHRS and YFSETQ. J was trimmed by 3 bases and V by 5 bases; bases with no gene match: 12. The CDR3 has 16 residues.

V is TRBV24-1 and J is TRBJ2-7, with 7 bases fitting TRBD1. Germline values: CDR1 KGHDR, CDR2 SFDVKD. V was clipped by 9 bases and J by 2 bases; unmatched bases: 9. The CDR3 loop spans 14 amino acids. The CDR3 nucleotides are TGTGCCACCCCCAACAGGGGATGGACCTACGAGCAGTACTTC. Translated, it gives CATPNRGWTYEQYF.

The CDR3 loop is CASRPTGGPEFF. The CDR3 DNA reads TGTGCCAGCAGACCGACAGGGGGACCTGAGTTCTTC. The chain combines TRBV2 with TRBJ2-1; 9 positions match TRBD1. Germline trimming cut 6 bases from V and 14 bases from J; bases unmatched to any gene: 8. Germline CDR1 SNHLY, CDR2 FYNNEI. CDR3 length equals 12 residues.

The CDR3 sequence: CAIMGLAGGSNTGELFF. The DNA for the CDR3 is TGTGCCATCATGGGACTAGCGGGGGGTTCCAACACCGGGGAGCTGTTTTTT. This chain joins TRBV10-3 and TRBJ2-2; TRBD2 matches at 15 bases. The V segment lost 7 bases and the J segment 2 bases; nucleotides outside the gene matches: 5. Germline V gene lookup returns CDR1 ENHRY and CDR2 SYGVKD. The CDR3 extends over 17 amino acids.

The chain recombines TRBV5-1 with TRBJ1-2; D not resolved. Germline V lookup: CDR1 SGHRS, CDR2 YFSETQ. The V gene lost 0 bases and the J gene lost 0 bases, with 9 bases spanning the gap. This CDR3 spans 15 amino acids. CDR3 loop: CASSLAWDTNYGYTF. The CDR3, as DNA: TGCGCCAGCAGCTTGGCCTGGGATACTAACTATGGCTACACCTTC.

V usage is TRBV6-6 and J usage is TRBJ2-5; D ambiguous. V was shortened by 10 bases and J by 5 bases, with 14 bases between the two germline ends. This CDR3 is 12 amino acids long. Germline CDR1 and CDR2: MNHNY and SVGAGI (reference sequence). The CDR3 bases are TGTGCCATCCGATCGCCCCCGGAGACCCAGTACTTC. It is translated as CAIRSPPETQYF.

The rearrangement joins TRBV19 to TRBJ1-1; a weak D match, TRBD1 (5 bases). Between the trimmed V and J ends, which lost 1 base and 3 bases, there was a span of 9 bases. Germline CDR1 LNHDA, CDR2 SQIVND (reference sequence). The CDR3 is 14 residues long. The CDR3 DNA reads as TGTGCCAGTAGTATAGTAGGACACTACACTGAAGCTTTCTTT. Its protein is CASSIVGHYTEAFF. Using reference TRBV19 and TRBJ1-1 for the parts outside the CDR3, the full variable domain is DGGITQSPKYLFRKEGQNVTLSCEQNLNHDAMYWYRQDPGQGLRLIYYSQIVNDFQKGDIAEGYSVSREKKESFPLTVTSAQKNPTAFYLCASSIVGHYTEAFFGQGTRLTVV.